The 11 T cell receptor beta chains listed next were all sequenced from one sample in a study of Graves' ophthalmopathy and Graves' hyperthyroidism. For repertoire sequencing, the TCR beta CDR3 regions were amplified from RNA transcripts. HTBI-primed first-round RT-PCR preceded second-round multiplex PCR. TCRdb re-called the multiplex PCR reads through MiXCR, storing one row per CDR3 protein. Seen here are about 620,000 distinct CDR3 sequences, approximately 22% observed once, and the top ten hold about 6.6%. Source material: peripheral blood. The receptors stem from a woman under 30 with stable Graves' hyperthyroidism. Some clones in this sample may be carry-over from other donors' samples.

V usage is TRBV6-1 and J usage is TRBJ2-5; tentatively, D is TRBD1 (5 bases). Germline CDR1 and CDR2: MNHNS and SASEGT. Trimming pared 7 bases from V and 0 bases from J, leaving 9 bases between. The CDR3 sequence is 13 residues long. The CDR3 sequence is CASNGHNQETQYF. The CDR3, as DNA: TGTGCCAGCAATGGACACAACCAAGAGACCCAGTACTTC.

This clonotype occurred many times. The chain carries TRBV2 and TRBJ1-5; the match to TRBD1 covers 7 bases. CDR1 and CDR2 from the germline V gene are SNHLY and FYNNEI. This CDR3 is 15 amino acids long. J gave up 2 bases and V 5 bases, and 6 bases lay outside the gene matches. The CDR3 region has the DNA TGTGCCAGCAGTTATCTAACAGGGGGCAATCAGCCCCAGCATTTT. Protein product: CASSYLTGGNQPQHF.

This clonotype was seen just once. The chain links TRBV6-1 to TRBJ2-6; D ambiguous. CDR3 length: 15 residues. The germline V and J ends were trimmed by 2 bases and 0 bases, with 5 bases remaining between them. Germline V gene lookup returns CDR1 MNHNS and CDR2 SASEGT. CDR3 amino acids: CASSESISGANVLTF. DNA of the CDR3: TGTGCCAGCAGTGAAAGCATCTCTGGGGCCAACGTCCTGACTTTC.

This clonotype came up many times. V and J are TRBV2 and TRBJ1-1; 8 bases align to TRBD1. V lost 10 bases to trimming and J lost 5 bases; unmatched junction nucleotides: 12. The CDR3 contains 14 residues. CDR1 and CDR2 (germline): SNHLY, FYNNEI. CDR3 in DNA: TGTGCCACCTTATCCCAGACAGGGGTTACTGAAGCTTTCTTT. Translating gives CATLSQTGVTEAFF.

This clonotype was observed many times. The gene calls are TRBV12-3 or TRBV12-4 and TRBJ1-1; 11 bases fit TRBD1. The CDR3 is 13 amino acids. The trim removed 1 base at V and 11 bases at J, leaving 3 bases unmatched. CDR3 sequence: CASSLGDRGLAFF. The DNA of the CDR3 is TGTGCCAGCAGTTTAGGGGACAGGGGGTTGGCTTTCTTT.

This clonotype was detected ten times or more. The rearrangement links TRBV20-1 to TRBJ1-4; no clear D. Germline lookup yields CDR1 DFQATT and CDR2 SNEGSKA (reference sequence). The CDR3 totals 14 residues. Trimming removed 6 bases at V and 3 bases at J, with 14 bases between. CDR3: CSAEYRPSNEKLFF. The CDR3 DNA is TGCAGTGCAGAATACAGACCCTCTAATGAAAAACTGTTTTTT.

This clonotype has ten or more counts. The CDR3 DNA sequence: TGTGCCAGCAGAGGTGGGGACTCAACCTACGAGCAGTACTTC. Protein sequence: CASRGGDSTYEQYF. The V gene is TRBV2, the J gene TRBJ2-7, with D possibly TRBD2 on 6 matching bases. Per germline, CDR1 SNHLY and CDR2 FYNNEI. CDR3 length: 14 amino acids. Between the trimmed V and J ends, which lost 6 bases and 2 bases, there was a span of 14 bases. Drawing the rest from reference TRBV2 and TRBJ2-7, the complete variable domain is EPEVTQTPSHQVTQMGQEVILRCVPISNHLYFYWYRQILGQKVEFLVSFYNNEISEKSEIFDDQFSVERPDGSNFTLKIRSTKLEDSAMYFCASRGGDSTYEQYFGPGTRLTVT.

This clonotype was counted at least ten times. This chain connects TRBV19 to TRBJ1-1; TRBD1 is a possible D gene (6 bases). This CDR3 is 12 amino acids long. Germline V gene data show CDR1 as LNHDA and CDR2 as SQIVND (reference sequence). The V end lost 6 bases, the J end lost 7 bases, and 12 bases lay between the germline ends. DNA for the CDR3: TGTGCCAGTAGCGACAGGATGGTTGAAGCTTTCTTT. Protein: CASSDRMVEAFF.

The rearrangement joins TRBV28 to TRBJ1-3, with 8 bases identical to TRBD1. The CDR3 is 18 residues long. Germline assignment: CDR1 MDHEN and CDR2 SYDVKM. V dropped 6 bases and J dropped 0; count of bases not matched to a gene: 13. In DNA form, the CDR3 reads TGTGCCAGCAGGCCAACCCGGGGACAGGCGGACTCTGGAAACACCATATATTTT. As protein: CASRPTRGQADSGNTIYF. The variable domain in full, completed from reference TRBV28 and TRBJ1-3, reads DVKVTQSSRYLVKRTGEKVFLECVQDMDHENMFWYRQDPGLGLRLIYFSYDVKMKEKGDIPEGYSVSREKKERFSLILESASTNQTSMYLCASRPTRGQADSGNTIYFGEGSWLTVV.

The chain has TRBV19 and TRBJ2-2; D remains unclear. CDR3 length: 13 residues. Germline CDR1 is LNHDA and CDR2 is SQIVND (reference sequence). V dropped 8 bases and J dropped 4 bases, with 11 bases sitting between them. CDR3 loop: CASVPGGTGELFF. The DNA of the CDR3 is TGTGCCAGTGTCCCCGGTGGCACCGGGGAGCTGTTTTTT.

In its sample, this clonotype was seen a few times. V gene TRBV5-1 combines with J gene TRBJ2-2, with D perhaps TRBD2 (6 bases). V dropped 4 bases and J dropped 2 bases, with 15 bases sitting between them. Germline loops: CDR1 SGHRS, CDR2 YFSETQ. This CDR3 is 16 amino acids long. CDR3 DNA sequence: TGCGCCAGCAGCGGGAGCCTCGGGGGTAACACCGGGGAGCTGTTTTTT. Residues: CASSGSLGGNTGELFF.